These 27 T cell receptor beta chains came from one sample sequenced in a study of vaccination effects on CD4 cells after COVID-19. Their specific antigens are unknown. TCRdb's copy holds only in-frame clones and misses some; the assay was immunoSEQ multiplex PCR. The sample contains 50,000 to 65,000 clones, around 75% of which appear only once. ViraFEST expansion of antigen-specific CD4+ T cells with viral peptide pools preceded sequencing. Following a roughly 11-day culture, CD4+ T cells were purified. Sequenced here: CD4+ T cells from PBMCs cultured with HCoV-229E spike peptides, sampled before COVID-19 vaccination. The receptors here all came from a human donor who received a COVID-19 vaccine.

The chain recombines TRBV5-4 with TRBJ2-6, with D perhaps matching TRBD1 (6 bases). There are 15 residues in the CDR3. The V end lost 3 bases, the J end lost 2 bases, and 9 bases lay between the germline ends. The germline V gene has CDR1 SGHNT and CDR2 YYREEE (reference sequence). In nucleotides, the CDR3 is TGTGCCAGCAGCTCGTGGGGGCCTGGGGCCAACGTCCTGACTTTC. Protein product: CASSSWGPGANVLTF.

This chain uses TRBV5-1 with TRBJ2-4, with 9 bases fitting TRBD1. Germline-derived CDR1 and CDR2 are SGHRS and YFSETQ. J was trimmed by 7 bases and V by 4 bases; bases with no gene match: 9. The CDR3 is 15 residues long. CDR3 amino acids: CASSVGGTGRNIQYF. Here the CDR3 DNA reads TGCGCCAGCAGCGTTGGGGGGACAGGGAGGAACATTCAGTACTTC.

This clone has a handful of counts. The V and J genes are TRBV2 and TRBJ2-3; no definite D call. V lost 3 bases and J lost 4, with 5 bases in between. Germline values: CDR1 SNHLY, CDR2 FYNNEI. The CDR3 has 12 residues. DNA of the CDR3: TGTGCCAGCAGTGATCGTGCAGATACGCAGTATTTT. Translating it yields CASSDRADTQYF.

This clone appeared a single time. CDR3 amino acids: CASSWSLRDTMNTEAFF. In nucleotides, the CDR3 is TGTGCCAGCAGCTGGAGCCTAAGGGACACTATGAACACTGAAGCTTTCTTT. This sequence joins TRBV5-6 and TRBJ1-1, with D possibly being TRBD1 (6 bases). The V end was cut by 3 bases, the J end by 0 bases, with 18 bases between. The CDR3 sequence is 17 residues long. CDR1 is SGHDT, CDR2 YYEEEE, per germline.

The table lists this clone with a few counts. The chain has TRBV27 and TRBJ1-4; D might be TRBD1 (5 bases). The V and J ends lost 5 bases and 2 bases respectively, with 12 bases between them. The CDR3 contains 15 residues. In germline, CDR1 is MNHEY, CDR2 SMNVEV (reference sequence). CDR3: CASSAQGLTNEKLFF. The DNA for the CDR3 is TGTGCCAGCAGTGCGCAGGGTTTGACTAATGAAAAACTGTTTTTT.

The V gene is TRBV19, the J gene TRBJ2-7; the match to TRBD2 covers 7 bases. There are 14 residues in the CDR3. Unmatched junction bases numbered 10, after V lost 5 bases and J lost 6 bases. The germline V gene encodes CDR1 LNHDA and CDR2 SQIVND (reference sequence). CDR3 nucleotide sequence: TGTGCCAGTAGTCCCCGGGGGGACGAGGCCGAGCAGTACGTC. Translation: CASSPRGDEAEQYV.

The chain has TRBV24-1 and TRBJ2-3; TRBD1 matches at 9 bases. The CDR3 sequence is 16 residues long. The V gene's germline CDR1 is KGHDR and CDR2 SFDVKD. J gave up 3 bases and V 4 bases, and 7 bases lay outside the gene matches. CDR3 DNA sequence: TGTGCCACCAGTGACCTTCGGACAGGGGAAACAGATACGCAGTATTTT. It yields the protein CATSDLRTGETDTQYF.

The chain has TRBV9 and TRBJ1-3, with 7 bases matching TRBD1. V trimming: 1 base; J trimming: 0 bases; junction bases outside the gene matches: 7. The length of the CDR3 is 17 residues. From germline, CDR1 is SGDLS and CDR2 YYNGEE. In nucleotides, the CDR3 is TGTGCCAGCAGCGTAACGGACAGGCCCAGCTCTGGAAACACCATATATTTT. Translation gives CASSVTDRPSSGNTIYF.

The chain is built from TRBV5-1 and TRBJ1-1, with D hard to call. The CDR3 extends over 14 amino acids. Trimming shortened V by 1 base and J by 5 bases, and 12 bases separated the two germline ends. Germline loops: CDR1 SGHRS, CDR2 YFSETQ. For the CDR3, the DNA is TGCGCCAGCAGCTTGTCGGCTACGGGGACTGAAGCTTTCTTT. Its protein product is CASSLSATGTEAFF.

This rearrangement joins TRBV10-2 to TRBJ1-3; D unclear. V shed 3 bases and J shed 0 bases, with 6 bases lying between them. Germline V gene lookup returns CDR1 WSHSY and CDR2 SAAADI. This CDR3 region has 14 residues. The chain's CDR3 is CASSEYTSGNTIYF. The CDR3 nucleotides are TGCGCCAGCAGTGAATATACCTCTGGAAACACCATATATTTT.

The chain links TRBV4-1 to TRBJ2-1; D is perhaps TRBD1 or TRBD2 (6 bases each). CDR3 size: 15 residues. V lost 1 base and J 5 bases, leaving 12 bases between the germline ends. CDR1 and CDR2 (germline): MGHRA, YSYEKL. This CDR3 reads CASSQGRGVNNEQFF. CDR3 nucleotide sequence: TGCGCCAGCAGCCAAGGGAGGGGGGTGAACAATGAGCAGTTCTTC.

This clone is judged medium-sized. This chain connects TRBV3-1 (or the pseudogene TRBV3-2) to TRBJ2-1; the D gene is possibly TRBD2 (6 bases). The CDR3 consists of 14 residues. V was shortened by 0 bases and J by 15 bases, with 18 bases between the two germline ends. Germline V lookup: CDR1 LGHDT, CDR2 YNNKEL (reference sequence). The CDR3 region is CASSQDFPDYWPFF. CDR3 nucleotide sequence: TGTGCCAGCAGCCAAGATTTCCCGGACTACTGGCCGTTCTTC.

The gene calls are TRBV7-8 and TRBJ1-5, with unresolved D. Per germline, CDR1 SGHVS and CDR2 FQNEAQ. The CDR3 covers 13 residues. The V and J ends lost 5 bases and 3 bases respectively, with 8 bases between them. The DNA for the CDR3 is TGTGCCAGCAGCGTTATTTCCAATCAGCCCCAGCATTTT. As protein: CASSVISNQPQHF.

This clone was counted between two and nine times. This chain uses TRBV5-1 with TRBJ1-2, with 7 bases that match TRBD1. Germline V gene lookup returns CDR1 SGHRS and CDR2 YFSETQ. With V trimmed by 4 bases and J by 6 bases, 9 bases remained unmatched. The CDR3 totals 14 residues. The CDR3 sequence: CASSQTGLDDGYTF. The CDR3 nucleotides read TGCGCCAGCAGCCAGACAGGGTTGGACGATGGCTACACCTTC.

The J gene is TRBJ1-6, the V gene TRBV30; tentative D call: TRBD1 (5 bases). Trimming removed 1 base from V and 6 bases from J, with 13 bases in between. Germline V gives CDR1 GTSNPN, CDR2 SVGIG (reference sequence). The CDR3 contains 15 residues. The CDR3 bases are TGTGCCTGGAGTGACGGCGGGGCGAGTAATTCACCCCTCCACTTT. Residues: CAWSDGGASNSPLHF.

The chain recombines TRBV10-3 with TRBJ2-2; 8 bases fit TRBD1. With V trimmed by 6 bases and J by 1 base, 4 bases remained unmatched. There are 15 residues in the CDR3. Germline CDR1 and CDR2: ENHRY and SYGVKD. CDR3 DNA sequence: TGTGCCATCAGGGAGACAGGGGAGAACACCGGGGAGCTGTTTTTT. Protein product: CAIRETGENTGELFF.

This rearrangement joins TRBV4-3 to TRBJ1-1; D gene unclear. This CDR3 has 16 amino acids. CDR1 LGHNA and CDR2 YSLEER come from the germline V gene. V was cut by 0 bases and J by 5 bases, with 16 bases left in between. CDR3 in amino acids: CASSQDLVNLGTEAFF. The CDR3 bases are TGCGCCAGCAGCCAAGATCTTGTCAACCTGGGGACTGAAGCTTTCTTT.

The J gene is TRBJ1-1, the V gene TRBV2; D gene ambiguous. The germline CDR1 and CDR2 sequences are SNHLY and FYNNEI. V was pared by 4 bases and J by 2 bases, with 8 bases between. CDR3 length: 13 amino acids. CDR3 region: CASSVGGNTEAFF. The CDR3 DNA reads TGTGCCAGCAGTGTAGGCGGAAACACTGAAGCTTTCTTT.

The genes are TRBV5-4 and TRBJ2-6; D unresolved. From germline, CDR1 is SGHNT and CDR2 YYREEE (reference sequence). The CDR3 extends over 16 amino acids. The V end was cut by 2 bases, the J end by 5 bases, with 14 bases between. The CDR3 DNA reads TGTGCCAGCAGCTTCGGGCGGCTTAGTAGGGCCAACGTCCTGACTTTC. This gives the protein CASSFGRLSRANVLTF. Supplemented by reference TRBV5-4 and TRBJ2-6, the full variable domain reads ETGVTQSPTHLIKTRGQQVTLRCSSQSGHNTVSWYQQALGQGPQFIFQYYREEENGRGNFPPRFSGLQFPNYSSELNVNALELDDSALYLCASSFGRLSRANVLTFGAGSRLTVL.

This chain uses TRBV5-1 with TRBJ2-5; 8 nucleotides agree with TRBD2. In germline, CDR1 is SGHRS, CDR2 YFSETQ. The CDR3 is made up of 14 amino acids. V lost 4 bases, J lost 5 bases, and 7 bases stayed unmatched. CDR3 nucleotide sequence: TGCGCCAGCAGCCCGGGAGGGGGATCGGAGACCCAGTACTTC. Amino acid sequence: CASSPGGGSETQYF. The full variable domain, completed using reference TRBV5-1 and TRBJ2-5, is KAGVTQTPRYLIKTRGQQVTLSCSPISGHRSVSWYQQTPGQGLQFLFEYFSETQRNKGNFPGRFSGRQFSNSRSEMNVSTLELGDSALYLCASSPGGGSETQYFGPGTRLLVL.

The rearrangement links TRBV10-2 to TRBJ2-1; 13 bases agree with TRBD2. The germline gives CDR1 WSHSY, CDR2 SAAADI. The CDR3 is 16 residues long. Trimming took 10 bases from V and 2 from J; bases not matched to a gene: 8. The CDR3 DNA reads TGCGCCACCTTACGACTAGCGGGGGGCCCCTACAATGAGCAGTTCTTC. Its translation: CATLRLAGGPYNEQFF.

J is TRBJ1-1 and V is TRBV18, with a tentative D call TRBD1 (5 bases). Germline CDR1 KGHSH, CDR2 LQKENI. V was cut by 5 bases and J by 2 bases, with 30 bases left in between. The CDR3 is 20 amino acids. This chain's CDR3 is CASSTHAPGTVLGVNTEAFF. For the CDR3, the DNA is TGTGCCAGCTCAACTCACGCACCCGGGACGGTCCTTGGGGTTAACACTGAAGCTTTCTTT.

This chain connects TRBV20-1 to TRBJ1-3; D gene ambiguous. Germline V gives CDR1 DFQATT, CDR2 SNEGSKA (reference sequence). V was trimmed by 3 bases and J by 2 bases, leaving 14 bases between them. CDR3 size: 15 residues. The DNA of the CDR3 is TGCAGTGCTAGTCGTAATAGGCAGGCTGGAAACACCATATATTTT. This codes for CSASRNRQAGNTIYF.

The chain employs TRBV19 and TRBJ2-5; maybe TRBD1 (6 bases). V shed 4 bases and J shed 4 bases, with 10 bases lying between them. Germline CDR1 and CDR2: LNHDA and SQIVND (reference sequence). The CDR3 has 13 amino acids. For the CDR3, the DNA is TGTGCCAGTAGTACGGTCAGGGGAGAGACCCAGTACTTC. It yields the protein CASSTVRGETQYF. The full variable domain, completed using reference TRBV19 and TRBJ2-5, is DGGITQSPKYLFRKEGQNVTLSCEQNLNHDAMYWYRQDPGQGLRLIYYSQIVNDFQKGDIAEGYSVSREKKESFPLTVTSAQKNPTAFYLCASSTVRGETQYFGPGTRLLVL.

The chain joins TRBV5-1 to TRBJ2-2; perhaps TRBD2 as D (5 bases). CDR3 length equals 15 residues. V was trimmed by 1 base and J by 6 bases, leaving 13 bases between them. CDR1 SGHRS and CDR2 YFSETQ come from the germline V gene. The CDR3 sequence is CASSLNGLNAGELFF. The CDR3, as DNA: TGCGCCAGCAGCTTGAACGGACTTAACGCCGGGGAGCTGTTTTTT.

The rearrangement links TRBV9 to TRBJ2-6; D remains ambiguous. The CDR3 is 15 amino acids. The V gene lost 0 bases and the J gene lost 0 bases, with 4 bases spanning the gap. Germline CDR1 reads SGDLS; CDR2 reads YYNGEE. The CDR3 DNA reads TGTGCCAGCAGCGTAGGGCGCTCTGGGGCCAACGTCCTGACTTTC. Its protein is CASSVGRSGANVLTF.

This chain uses TRBV6-5 with TRBJ2-7; tentatively, D is TRBD1 (6 bases). This CDR3 is 15 amino acids long. Trimming stripped 5 bases from V and 3 bases from J, with 17 bases between. Germline V gene data show CDR1 as MNHEY and CDR2 as SVGAGI. The CDR3 DNA reads TGTGCCAGCAGTCATACCTTACTACAGGGCTACGAGCAGTACGTC. Translated, it gives CASSHTLLQGYEQYV.